This is a list of T cell receptor beta chains from one sample in a study of T cell responses to AZD1222 COVID-19 vaccine. The assay was immunoSEQ multiplex PCR, and TCRdb's table has in-frame clones only and misses some. The sample includes about 170,000 clones, 85% to 95% seen only once; the top ten take around 3.8%. The sample was peripheral blood, taken on day 0 of AZD1222 vaccination. These receptors were taken from an adult in good health. Each CDR3 is given with its conserved first and last residue. The order of the fields is CDR3 length, clone size, D gene, V gene, J gene, CDR3 DNA, CDR3 protein. D genes are given only for firm matches. A clone size is listed for some rows: how often the clone was seen (once, few, many), or a class if it is expanded.

>15|NA|TRBD1|TRBV6-4|TRBJ1-1
TGTGCCAGCAGCCGCGGGACAGGGTTTGCCGCTGAAGCTTTCTTT
CASSRGTGFAAEAFF
>14|NA|NA|TRBV5-1|TRBJ1-6
TGCGCCAGCAGCCGGCAGGGAGATAATTCACCCCTCCACTTT
CASSRQGDNSPLHF
>16|NA|NA|TRBV14|TRBJ1-1
TGTGCCAGCAGCCAAGAATTCCCGGGAGCGAACACTGAAGCTTTCTTT
CASSQEFPGANTEAFF
>14|NA|NA|TRBV5-1|TRBJ1-2
TGCGCCAGCAGCTTCTCGGCGGGGGGGACTGGCTACACCTTC
CASSFSAGGTGYTF
>18|NA|TRBD2|TRBV11-2|TRBJ2-1
TGTGCCAGCAGCTTAGATCCCCCTATACTAGCGGGGGGGAATGAGCAGTTCTTC
CASSLDPPILAGGNEQFF
>11|NA|NA|TRBV20-1|TRBJ1-1
TGCAGTACCCGAACGACAGCTGAAGCTTTCTTT
CSTRTTAEAFF
>16|NA|NA|TRBV2|TRBJ2-7
TGTGCCAGCAGTGAAGGTGACTATCGGATCACCTACGAGCAGTACTTC
CASSEGDYRITYEQYF
>13|NA|NA|TRBV27|TRBJ1-3
TGTGCCAGCAGTTCCGGCAGGGGAAACACCATATATTTT
CASSSGRGNTIYF
>14|NA|NA|TRBV10-3|TRBJ1-1
TGTGCCATCAGTGAACGATGGGAGGACACTGAAGCTTTCTTT
CAISERWEDTEAFF
>14|medium-sized|NA|TRBV7-2|TRBJ2-2
TGTGCCAGCAGCCTCTTACCAGGGTCCGGGGAGCTGTTTTTT
CASSLLPGSGELFF
>15|NA|NA|TRBV5-4|TRBJ1-1
TGTGCCAGCAGCTTGGTTCGCACCCGGGGCACTGAAGCTTTCTTT
CASSLVRTRGTEAFF
>12|NA|NA|TRBV13|TRBJ1-1
TGTGCCAGCAGCTTAGCGGGGTCTGAAGCTTTCTTT
CASSLAGSEAFF
>14|once|NA|TRBV6-5|TRBJ1-1
TGTGCCAGCAGTTACGGTATTCGGGACACTGAAGCTTTCTTT
CASSYGIRDTEAFF
>17|NA|TRBD1|TRBV27|TRBJ1-5
TGTGCCAGCAGTTTATCTTTCGACAGGGTGCGCAATCAGCCCCAGCATTTT
CASSLSFDRVRNQPQHF
>12|NA|NA|TRBV15|TRBJ1-1
TGTGCGGTCAGGGCCTTGAACACTGAAGCTTTCTTT
CAVRALNTEAFF
>13|NA|NA|TRBV6-5|TRBJ1-2
TGTGCCAGCAGTTGGCCGGGAGGGTATGGCTACACCTTC
CASSWPGGYGYTF
>15|once|TRBD1|TRBV7-6|TRBJ1-1
TGTGCCAGCAGCTCAATGGGACAGGAGAACACTGAAGCTTTCTTT
CASSSMGQENTEAFF